The 19 T cell receptor beta chains in this list originate from one sample, sequenced in a study of blood T cells in healthy people across ages. Then a second PCR, running roughly 7 to 11 cycles, was carried out with a sample-barcoded 5' primer and a J-beta primer mix. From the 5' RACE reads, TCRdb called clonotypes with MiXCR, one entry per CDR3 protein. This repertoire shows 750,000 to 1,000,000 distinct CDR3 sequences, 25% to 30% found once; its top ten account for roughly 10%. This sample was also put to use in a study of T cells of mothers and their children.

Material for sequencing was blood. The receptors derive from a woman between 35 and 50 years old in good health.

The chain employs TRBV20-1 and TRBJ1-2, with D perhaps TRBD1 (5 bases). The CDR3 runs 13 residues. CDR1 and CDR2 (germline): DFQATT, SNEGSKA (reference sequence). Trimming removed 0 bases from V and 10 bases from J, with 15 bases in between. The CDR3 DNA is TGCAGTGCTAGAGATCAGGCCAGGGCATACTACACCTTC. Translated, it gives CSARDQARAYYTF.

The table lists this clonotype with a few counts. Since a much larger clone is just one base distant, this may be a read error. V is TRBV29-1 and J is TRBJ2-1, with no clear D. The CDR3 is made up of 12 amino acids. Trimming removed 7 bases at V and 7 bases at J, with 14 bases between. The germline V gene has CDR1 SQVTM and CDR2 ANQGSEA. CDR3 in DNA: TGCAGCGCCTATATAGGGCCAAATGAGCAGTTCTTC. The encoded protein is CSAYIGPNEQFF.

The CDR3 protein is CASRRLAGGTQPNEQFF. CDR3 coding DNA: TGTGCCAGCAGGCGGCTAGCGGGGGGAACCCAACCGAATGAGCAGTTCTTC. The chain recombines TRBV7-9 with TRBJ2-1; 11 bases map to TRBD2. The CDR3 has 17 amino acids. Germline V lookup: CDR1 SEHNR, CDR2 FQNEAQ (reference sequence). The V segment lost 6 bases and the J segment 7 bases; nucleotides outside the gene matches: 14.

This clonotype was seen more than once but under ten times. An end of the junction does not agree with germline; a read error may underlie this. V and J are TRBV5-1 and TRBJ2-2, with 11 bases fitting TRBD2. The germline V gene encodes CDR1 SGHRS and CDR2 YFSETQ. This CDR3 is 16 amino acids long. The CDR3 reads CASSSLTSGETGERFF. CDR3 nucleotides: TGCGCCAGCAGCTCCTTGACTAGCGGGGAAACCGGGGAGCGGTTTTTT.

CDR3: CGSGPGTTDTQYF. The CDR3 DNA is TGTGGCTCTGGGCCTGGGACGACAGATACGCAGTATTTT. The chain combines TRBV28 with TRBJ2-3; D assignment may be TRBD1 or TRBD2 (5 bases each). In germline, CDR1 is MDHEN, CDR2 SYDVKM. The CDR3 has 13 residues.

This clonotype has a handful of counts. The chain has TRBV5-1 and TRBJ2-5, with 8 positions matching TRBD2. Looked up from germline, CDR1 is SGHRS and CDR2 is YFSETQ. V gave up 5 bases and J gave up 5 bases; unmatched junction bases: 11. CDR3 size: 15 residues. Here the CDR3 reads CASSWRGVTEETQYF. CDR3 nucleotides: TGCGCCAGCAGTTGGCGGGGGGTAACCGAGGAGACCCAGTACTTC.

Remarks on this clonotype: Since the CDR3 does not end with the conserved phenylalanine or tryptophan, this likely comes from a read error. The chain combines TRBV12-3 or TRBV12-4 with TRBJ1-4; a possible D gene is TRBD1 (6 bases). Trimming left V 6 bases short and J 9 bases short, with 23 bases between. CDR3 length: 16 amino acids. This CDR3 is CASSQMGGAQTKKLFV. CDR3 coding DNA: TGTGCCAGCAGCCAAATGGGGGGGGCGCAGACAAAAAAACTGTTTGTT.

This clonotype has a handful of counts. A junction end diverges from the germline sequence, so it may reflect a read error. The chain links TRBV10-3 to TRBJ2-7; D remains ambiguous. From germline, CDR1 is ENHRY and CDR2 SYGVKD. This CDR3 is built from 13 residues. The CDR3 bases are TGTGCCATCGGTGAAACATCCAACTACGAGCAGTACTTC. Amino acid sequence: CAIGETSNYEQYF.

There are a few counts of this clonotype. The rearrangement links TRBV5-1 to TRBJ1-1; no firm D call. Trimming cost V 4 bases and J 8 bases, with 12 bases left between them. Germline V CDR1 and CDR2: SGHRS, YFSETQ. This CDR3 is built from 12 residues. The CDR3 loop is CASSPLGYEAFF. CDR3 sequence (DNA): TGCGCCAGCAGCCCCCTCGGATACGAAGCTTTCTTT.

This chain connects TRBV24-1 to TRBJ2-6; TRBD1 matches 9 bases. V lost 2 bases and J lost 0; bases outside the gene matches: 10. CDR1 KGHDR and CDR2 SFDVKD come from the germline V gene. The CDR3 spans 20 residues. This chain's CDR3 is CATSDWVGQGDPSGANVLTF. CDR3 DNA: TGTGCCACCAGTGATTGGGTGGGACAGGGAGACCCCTCTGGGGCCAACGTCCTGACTTTC.

This clonotype came up a few times. The CDR3 DNA is TGTGCCAGCAGCGTAGAGGGGGGGCCTGGGTCCCTTTTCCCCCTCCACTTT. It yields the protein CASSVEGGPGSLFPLHF. The genes are TRBV9 and TRBJ1-6; TRBD1 might be the D (6 bases). V dropped 0 bases and J dropped 13 bases, with 23 bases sitting between them. The CDR3 is 17 residues long. The germline CDR1 and CDR2 sequences are SGDLS and YYNGEE.

The rearrangement joins TRBV2 to TRBJ1-2, with D perhaps matching TRBD1 (5 bases). Germline CDR1 SNHLY, CDR2 FYNNEI. The V and J ends lost 6 bases and 3 bases respectively, with 11 bases between them. The CDR3 sequence is 13 residues long. CDR3 loop: CASRRGRDYGYTF. CDR3 DNA sequence: TGTGCCAGCAGGAGAGGCAGGGACTATGGCTACACCTTC.

This clonotype was counted ten times or more. The CDR3 DNA reads as TGTGCCAGCAGTTCGGTCACTGAAGCTTTCTTT. This translates into CASSSVTEAFF. The gene calls are TRBV28 and TRBJ1-1; D uncertain. The CDR3 length is 11 residues. Germline CDR1 MDHEN, CDR2 SYDVKM. V shed 4 bases and J shed 4 bases, with 4 bases lying between them.

This clonotype has a count of ten or more. The gene calls are TRBV6-1 and TRBJ1-4; the D is unclear. The CDR3 spans 14 residues. In germline, CDR1 is MNHNS, CDR2 SASEGT. V lost 5 bases to trimming and J lost 5 bases, with 12 bases between them. CDR3 region: CASSLRSLNEKLFF. CDR3 coding DNA: TGTGCCAGCAGTTTGCGGTCTTTAAATGAAAAACTGTTTTTT.

V usage is TRBV4-3 and J usage is TRBJ2-7; TRBD2 is a possible D gene (5 bases). The germline gives CDR1 LGHNA, CDR2 YSLEER. The V and J ends lost 0 bases and 4 bases respectively, with 13 bases between them. This CDR3 has 15 residues. The CDR3 sequence: CASSQDASGGYEQYF. CDR3 in DNA: TGCGCCAGCAGCCAAGATGCCAGCGGTGGGTACGAGCAGTACTTC.

This rearrangement joins TRBV5-5 to TRBJ2-7; D is unclear. V was cut by 2 bases and J by 0 bases, with 12 bases left in between. CDR3 length: 15 residues. In germline, CDR1 is SGHKS, CDR2 YYEKEE (reference sequence). The CDR3 DNA follows: TGTGCCAGCAGCTTTCTCCCTTCCGACTCCTACGAGCAGTACTTC. Residues: CASSFLPSDSYEQYF.

This clonotype was detected only a few times. This rearrangement joins TRBV7-9 to TRBJ2-7, with 8 bases aligning to TRBD2. The CDR3 covers 15 residues. Germline CDR1 reads SEHNR; CDR2 reads FQNEAQ (reference sequence). V was clipped by 1 base and J by 3 bases; unmatched bases: 5. The CDR3 nucleotides read TGTGCCAGCAGCTTAGGAGGTAGCGGGGTCTACGAGCAGTACTTC. It translates to CASSLGGSGVYEQYF.

The table lists this clonotype with many counts. The chain is built from TRBV3-1 and TRBJ2-6; D gene ambiguous. Deletions cut 6 bases from V and 0 bases from J, with 6 bases between. This CDR3 contains 14 residues. The germline V gene has CDR1 LGHDT and CDR2 YNNKEL (reference sequence). The CDR3 nucleotides are TGTGCCAGCAGGCTTGACTCTGGGGCCAACGTCCTGACTTTC. Its protein is CASRLDSGANVLTF.

This clonotype appeared a single time. Since a much larger clone is just one base distant, this may be a read error. CDR3 amino acids: CASSSEDSGMFEQYF. The CDR3 DNA follows: TGTGCCAGCAGTTCGGAGGACAGTGGCATGTTCGAGCAGTACTTC. The V call is TRBV28, the J call TRBJ2-1; the D gene is possibly TRBD1 (6 bases). Judging by the DNA end, TRBJ2-7 fits better; the J call may be wrong. This CDR3 contains 15 residues. Per germline, CDR1 MDHEN and CDR2 SYDVKM.